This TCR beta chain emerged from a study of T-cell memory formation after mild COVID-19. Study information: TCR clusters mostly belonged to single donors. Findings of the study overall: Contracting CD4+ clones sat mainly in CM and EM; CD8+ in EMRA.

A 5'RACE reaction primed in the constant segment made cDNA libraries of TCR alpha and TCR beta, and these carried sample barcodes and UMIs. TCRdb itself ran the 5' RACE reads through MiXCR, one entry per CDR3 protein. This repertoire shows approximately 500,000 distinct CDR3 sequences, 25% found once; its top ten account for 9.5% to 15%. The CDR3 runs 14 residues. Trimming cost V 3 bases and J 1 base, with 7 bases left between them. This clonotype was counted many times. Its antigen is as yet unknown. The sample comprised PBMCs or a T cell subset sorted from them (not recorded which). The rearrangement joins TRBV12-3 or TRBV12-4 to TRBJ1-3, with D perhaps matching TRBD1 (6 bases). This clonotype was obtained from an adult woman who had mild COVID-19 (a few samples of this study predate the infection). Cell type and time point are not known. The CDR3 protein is CASSFTGSGNTIYF. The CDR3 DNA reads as TGTGCCAGCAGTTTTACAGGGTCTGGAAACACCATATATTTT.